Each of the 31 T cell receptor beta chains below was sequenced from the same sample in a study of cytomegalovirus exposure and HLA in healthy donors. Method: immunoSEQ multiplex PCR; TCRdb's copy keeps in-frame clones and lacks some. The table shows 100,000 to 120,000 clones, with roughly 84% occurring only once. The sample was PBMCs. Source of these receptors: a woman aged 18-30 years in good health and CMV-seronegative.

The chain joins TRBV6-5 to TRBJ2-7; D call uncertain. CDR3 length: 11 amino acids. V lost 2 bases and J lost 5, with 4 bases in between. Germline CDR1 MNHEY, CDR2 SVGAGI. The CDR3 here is CASSYADEQYF. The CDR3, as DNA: TGTGCCAGCAGTTACGCGGACGAGCAGTACTTC.

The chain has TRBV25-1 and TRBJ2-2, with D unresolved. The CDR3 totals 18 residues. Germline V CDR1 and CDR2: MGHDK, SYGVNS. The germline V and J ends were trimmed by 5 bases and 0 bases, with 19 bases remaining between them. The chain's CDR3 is CASSICYWAVSNTGELFF. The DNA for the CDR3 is TGTGCCAGCAGTATATGTTATTGGGCAGTTTCGAACACCGGGGAGCTGTTTTTT. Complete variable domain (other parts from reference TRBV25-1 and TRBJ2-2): EADIYQTPRYLVIGTGKKITLECSQTMGHDKMYWYQQDPGMELHLIHYSYGVNSTEKGDLSSESTVSRIRTEHFPLTLESARPSHTSQYLCASSICYWAVSNTGELFFGEGSRLTVL.

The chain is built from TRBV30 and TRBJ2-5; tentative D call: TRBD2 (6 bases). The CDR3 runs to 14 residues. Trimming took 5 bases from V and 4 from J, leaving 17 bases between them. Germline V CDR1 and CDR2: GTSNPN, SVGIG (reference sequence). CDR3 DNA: TGTGCCTGGGGAGGTGGCGGGGAGAGAGAGACCCAGTACTTC. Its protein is CAWGGGGERETQYF.

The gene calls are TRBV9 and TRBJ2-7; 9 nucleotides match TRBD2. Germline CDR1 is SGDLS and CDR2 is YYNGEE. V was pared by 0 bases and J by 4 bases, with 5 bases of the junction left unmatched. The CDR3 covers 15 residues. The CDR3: CASSVGSGGSYEQYF. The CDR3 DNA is TGTGCCAGCAGCGTAGGTAGCGGGGGTTCTTACGAGCAGTACTTC. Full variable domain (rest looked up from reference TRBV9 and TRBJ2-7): DSGVTQTPKHLITATGQRVTLRCSPRSGDLSVYWYQQSLDQGLQFLIQYYNGEERAKGNILERFSAQQFPDLHSELNLSSLELGDSALYFCASSVGSGGSYEQYFGPGTRLTVT.

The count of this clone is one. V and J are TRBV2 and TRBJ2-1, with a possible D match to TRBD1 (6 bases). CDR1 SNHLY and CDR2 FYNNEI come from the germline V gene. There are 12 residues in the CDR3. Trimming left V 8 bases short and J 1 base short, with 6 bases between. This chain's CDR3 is CASQGSYNEQFF. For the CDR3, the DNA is TGTGCCAGCCAGGGGTCCTACAATGAGCAGTTCTTC.

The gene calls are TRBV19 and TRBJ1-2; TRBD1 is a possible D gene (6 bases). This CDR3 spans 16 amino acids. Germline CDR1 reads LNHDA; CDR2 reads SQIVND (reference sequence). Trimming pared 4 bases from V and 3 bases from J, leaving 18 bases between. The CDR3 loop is CASSTDTGMDDYGYTF. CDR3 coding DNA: TGTGCCAGTAGTACAGATACAGGGATGGACGACTATGGCTACACCTTC.

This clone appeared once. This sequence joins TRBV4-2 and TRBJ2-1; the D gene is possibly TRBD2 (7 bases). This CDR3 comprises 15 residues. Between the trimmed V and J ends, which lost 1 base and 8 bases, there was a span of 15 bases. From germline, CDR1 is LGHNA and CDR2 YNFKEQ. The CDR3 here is CASSQGRGGIYEQFF. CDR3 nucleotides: TGTGCCAGCAGCCAAGGCAGGGGAGGGATCTATGAGCAGTTCTTC.

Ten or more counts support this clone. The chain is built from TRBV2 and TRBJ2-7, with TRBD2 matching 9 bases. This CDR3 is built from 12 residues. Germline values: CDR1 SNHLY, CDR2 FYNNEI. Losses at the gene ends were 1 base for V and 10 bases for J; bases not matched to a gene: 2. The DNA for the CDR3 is TGTGCCAGCAGTGAAGATCTAGCGGGACAGTACTTC. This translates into CASSEDLAGQYF.

The CDR3 DNA is TGTGCCAGCAGCTTGGAGGCAGGGCGAGAGCAGTACTTC. It codes for CASSLEAGREQYF. The chain recombines TRBV5-5 with TRBJ2-7; a possible D gene is TRBD1 (5 bases). There are 13 residues in the CDR3. Trimming removed 0 bases from V and 7 bases from J, with 11 bases in between. Per germline, CDR1 SGHKS and CDR2 YYEKEE (reference sequence).

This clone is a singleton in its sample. The CDR3 nucleotides read TGTGCCAGCAGCGGTCGGGGCTCCTACGAGCAGTACTTC. It yields the protein CASSGRGSYEQYF. V gene TRBV9 combines with J gene TRBJ2-7, with D perhaps matching TRBD2 (5 bases). Per germline, CDR1 SGDLS and CDR2 YYNGEE. V gave up 3 bases and J gave up 0 bases, with 7 bases separating them. CDR3 length: 13 residues.

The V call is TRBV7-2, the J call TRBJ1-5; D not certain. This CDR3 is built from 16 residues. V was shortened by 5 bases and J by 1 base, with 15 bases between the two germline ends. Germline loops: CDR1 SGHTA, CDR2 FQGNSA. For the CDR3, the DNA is TGTGCCAGCAGCCCGAGCCCCCGAGGGAGCAATCAGCCCCAGCATTTT. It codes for CASSPSPRGSNQPQHF. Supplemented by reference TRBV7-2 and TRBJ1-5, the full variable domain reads GAGVSQSPSNKVTEKGKDVELRCDPISGHTALYWYRQSLGQGLEFLIYFQGNSAPDKSGLPSDRFSAERTGGSVSTLTIQRTQQEDSAVYLCASSPSPRGSNQPQHFGDGTRLSIL.

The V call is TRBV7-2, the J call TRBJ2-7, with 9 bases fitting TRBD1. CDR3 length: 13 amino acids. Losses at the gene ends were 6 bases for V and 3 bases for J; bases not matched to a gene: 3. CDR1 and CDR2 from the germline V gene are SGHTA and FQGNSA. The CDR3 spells CASRGTGLYEQYF. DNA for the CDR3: TGTGCCAGCAGAGGGACAGGGCTCTACGAGCAGTACTTC.

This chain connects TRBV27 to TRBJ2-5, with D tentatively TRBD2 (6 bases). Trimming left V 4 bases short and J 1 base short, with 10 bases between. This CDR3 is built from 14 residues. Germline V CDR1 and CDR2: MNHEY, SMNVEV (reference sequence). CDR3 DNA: TGTGCCAGCAGTTCGTTAGCGGCCCAAGAGACCCAGTACTTC. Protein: CASSSLAAQETQYF.

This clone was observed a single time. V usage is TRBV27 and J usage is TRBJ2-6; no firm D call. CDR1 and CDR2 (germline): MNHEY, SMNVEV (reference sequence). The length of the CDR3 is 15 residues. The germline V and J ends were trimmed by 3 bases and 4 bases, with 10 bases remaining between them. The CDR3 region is CASSFLTAGANVLTF. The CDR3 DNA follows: TGTGCCAGCAGTTTTTTAACAGCCGGGGCCAACGTCCTGACTTTC.

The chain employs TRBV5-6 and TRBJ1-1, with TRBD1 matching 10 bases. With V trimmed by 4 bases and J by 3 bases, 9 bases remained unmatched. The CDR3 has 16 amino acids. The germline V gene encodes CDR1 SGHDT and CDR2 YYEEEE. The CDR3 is CASSEGQGRFDTEAFF. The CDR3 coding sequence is TGTGCCAGCAGCGAGGGACAGGGGCGTTTCGACACTGAAGCTTTCTTT.

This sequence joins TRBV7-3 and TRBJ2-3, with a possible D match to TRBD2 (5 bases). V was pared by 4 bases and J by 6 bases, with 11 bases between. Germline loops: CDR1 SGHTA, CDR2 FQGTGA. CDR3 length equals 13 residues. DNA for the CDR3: TGTGCCAGCAGCTCCGCACTAGGGGATACGCAGTATTTT. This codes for CASSSALGDTQYF. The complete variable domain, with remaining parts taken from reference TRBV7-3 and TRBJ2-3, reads GAGVSQTPSNKVTEKGKYVELRCDPISGHTALYWYRQSLGQGPEFLIYFQGTGAADDSGLPNDRFFAVRPEGSVSTLKIQRTERGDSAVYLCASSSALGDTQYFGPGTRLTVL.

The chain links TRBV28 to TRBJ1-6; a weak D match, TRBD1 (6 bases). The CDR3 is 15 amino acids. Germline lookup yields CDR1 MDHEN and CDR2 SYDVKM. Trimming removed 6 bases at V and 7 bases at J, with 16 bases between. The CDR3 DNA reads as TGTGCCAGCAGAAGATTCGGACAGTCCAATTCACCCCTCCACTTT. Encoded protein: CASRRFGQSNSPLHF.

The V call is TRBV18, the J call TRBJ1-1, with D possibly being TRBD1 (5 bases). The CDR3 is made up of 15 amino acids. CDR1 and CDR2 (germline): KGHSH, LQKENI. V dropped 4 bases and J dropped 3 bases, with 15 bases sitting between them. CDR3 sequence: CASSLTGFGDTEAFF. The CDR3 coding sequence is TGTGCCAGCTCACTTACAGGTTTTGGGGACACTGAAGCTTTCTTT.

For the CDR3, the DNA is TGTGCCAGCAGAGTCGGGACACCCTATGGCTACACCTTC. This sequence encodes CASRVGTPYGYTF. The rearrangement joins TRBV6-6 to TRBJ1-2; a possible D gene is TRBD1 (6 bases). The CDR3 length is 13 residues. The ends were cut back, 6 bases at V and 4 bases at J, with 12 bases in the middle. The germline CDR1 and CDR2 sequences are MNHNY and SVGAGI (reference sequence).

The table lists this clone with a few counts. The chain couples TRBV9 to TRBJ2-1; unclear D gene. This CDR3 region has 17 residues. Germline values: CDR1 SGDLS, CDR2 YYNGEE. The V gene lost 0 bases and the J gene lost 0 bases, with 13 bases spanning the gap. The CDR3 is CASSVVTITSSYNEQFF. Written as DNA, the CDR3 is TGTGCCAGCAGCGTAGTAACGATAACGAGCTCCTACAATGAGCAGTTCTTC.

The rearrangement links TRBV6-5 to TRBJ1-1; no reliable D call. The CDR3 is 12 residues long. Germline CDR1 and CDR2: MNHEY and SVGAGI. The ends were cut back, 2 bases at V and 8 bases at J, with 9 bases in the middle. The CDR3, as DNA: TGTGCCAGCAGTTACACCGGGGAAGAAGCTTTCTTT. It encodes CASSYTGEEAFF.

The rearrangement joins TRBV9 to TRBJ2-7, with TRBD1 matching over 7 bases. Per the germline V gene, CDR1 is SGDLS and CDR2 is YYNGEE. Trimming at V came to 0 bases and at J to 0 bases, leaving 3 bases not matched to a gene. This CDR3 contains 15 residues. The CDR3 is CASSVGGQSSYEQYF. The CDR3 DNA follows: TGTGCCAGCAGCGTAGGGGGACAGTCCTCCTACGAGCAGTACTTC. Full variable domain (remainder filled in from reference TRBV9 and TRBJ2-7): DSGVTQTPKHLITATGQRVTLRCSPRSGDLSVYWYQQSLDQGLQFLIQYYNGEERAKGNILERFSAQQFPDLHSELNLSSLELGDSALYFCASSVGGQSSYEQYFGPGTRLTVT.

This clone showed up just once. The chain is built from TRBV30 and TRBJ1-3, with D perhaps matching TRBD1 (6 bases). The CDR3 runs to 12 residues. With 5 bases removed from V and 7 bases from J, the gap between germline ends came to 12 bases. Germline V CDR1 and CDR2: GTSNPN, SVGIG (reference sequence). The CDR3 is CAWARGRNTIYF. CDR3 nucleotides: TGTGCCTGGGCCAGGGGACGGAACACCATATATTTT.

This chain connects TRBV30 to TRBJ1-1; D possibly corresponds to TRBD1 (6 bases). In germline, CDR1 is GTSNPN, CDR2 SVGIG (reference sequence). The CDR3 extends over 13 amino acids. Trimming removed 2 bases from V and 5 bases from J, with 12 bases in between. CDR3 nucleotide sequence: TGTGCCTGGAGTCGGACAGTTTGGACTGAAGCTTTCTTT. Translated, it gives CAWSRTVWTEAFF.

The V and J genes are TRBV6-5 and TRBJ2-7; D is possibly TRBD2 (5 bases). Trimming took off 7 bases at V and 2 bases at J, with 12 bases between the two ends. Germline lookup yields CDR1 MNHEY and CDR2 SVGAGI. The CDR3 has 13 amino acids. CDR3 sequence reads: CASTAAETYEQYF. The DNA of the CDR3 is TGTGCCAGCACCGCAGCGGAAACCTACGAGCAGTACTTC.

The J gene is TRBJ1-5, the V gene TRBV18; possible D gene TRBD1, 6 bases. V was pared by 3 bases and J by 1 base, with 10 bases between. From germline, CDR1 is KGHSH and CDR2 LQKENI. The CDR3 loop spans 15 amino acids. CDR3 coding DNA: TGTGCCAGCTCACCTGACAGGTTGAGCAATCAGCCCCAGCATTTT. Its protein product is CASSPDRLSNQPQHF.

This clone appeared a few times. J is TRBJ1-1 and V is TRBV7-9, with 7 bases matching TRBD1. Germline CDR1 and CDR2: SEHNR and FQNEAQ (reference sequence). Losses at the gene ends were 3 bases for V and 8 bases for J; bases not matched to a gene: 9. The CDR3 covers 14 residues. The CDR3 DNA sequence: TGTGCCAGCAGCTTCTACTCGGGACAGACGGAAGCTTTCTTT. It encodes CASSFYSGQTEAFF. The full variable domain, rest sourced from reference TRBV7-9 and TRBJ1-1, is DTGVSQNPRHKITKRGQNVTFRCDPISEHNRLYWYRQTLGQGPEFLTYFQNEAQLEKSRLLSDRFSAERPKGSFSTLEIQRTEQGDSAMYLCASSFYSGQTEAFFGQGTRLTVV.

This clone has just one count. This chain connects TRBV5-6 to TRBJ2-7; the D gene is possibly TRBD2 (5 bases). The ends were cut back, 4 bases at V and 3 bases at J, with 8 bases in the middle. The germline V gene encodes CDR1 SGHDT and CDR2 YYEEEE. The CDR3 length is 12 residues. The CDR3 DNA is TGTGCCAGCAGCCGGGGAAGCTACGAGCAGTACTTC. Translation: CASSRGSYEQYF. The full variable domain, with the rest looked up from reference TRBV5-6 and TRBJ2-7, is DAGVTQSPTHLIKTRGQQVTLRCSPKSGHDTVSWYQQALGQGPQFIFQYYEEEERQRGNFPDRFSGHQFPNYSSELNVNALLLGDSALYLCASSRGSYEQYFGPGTRLTVT.

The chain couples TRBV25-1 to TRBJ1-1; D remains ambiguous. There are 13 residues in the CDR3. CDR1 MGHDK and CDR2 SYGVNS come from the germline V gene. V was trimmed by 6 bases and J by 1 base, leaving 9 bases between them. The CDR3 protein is CASSSPSNTEAFF. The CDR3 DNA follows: TGTGCCAGCAGCAGTCCATCGAACACTGAAGCTTTCTTT.

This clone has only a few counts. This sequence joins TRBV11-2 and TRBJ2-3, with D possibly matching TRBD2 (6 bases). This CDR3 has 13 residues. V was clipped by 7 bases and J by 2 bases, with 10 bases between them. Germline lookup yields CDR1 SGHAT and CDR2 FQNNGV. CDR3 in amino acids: CASTRDFTDTQYF. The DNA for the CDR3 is TGTGCCAGCACCCGGGACTTCACAGATACGCAGTATTTT. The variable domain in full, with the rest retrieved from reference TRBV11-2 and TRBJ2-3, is EAGVAQSPRYKIIEKRQSVAFWCNPISGHATLYWYQQILGQGPKLLIQFQNNGVVDDSQLPKDRFSAERLKGVDSTLKIQPAKLEDSAVYLCASTRDFTDTQYFGPGTRLTVL.

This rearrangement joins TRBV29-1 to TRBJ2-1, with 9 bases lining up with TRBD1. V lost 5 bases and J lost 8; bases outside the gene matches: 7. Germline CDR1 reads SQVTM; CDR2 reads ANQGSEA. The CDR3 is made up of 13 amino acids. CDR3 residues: CSVTGGPWDEQFF. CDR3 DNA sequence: TGCAGCGTTACAGGGGGCCCTTGGGATGAGCAGTTCTTC.